This TCR beta chain was found in a study of CD8 T cells in Susac syndrome. RNA in amounts of about 0.45 to 1 ug was reverse transcribed with random hexamers. Each CDR3 protein gets one entry after TCRdb re-called the immunoSEQ multiplex PCR reads with MiXCR. There are some 95,000 distinct CDR3 sequences in the sample; 90% to 95% occur only once, and less than 0.35% lies in the top ten. V was clipped by 7 bases and J by 15 bases; unmatched bases: 9. Germline V gene lookup returns CDR1 SNHLY and CDR2 FYNNEI. CDR3 length equals 11 residues. Sample: CD8+ T cells from PBMCs. This TCR was sampled from a human donor in good health. This chain connects TRBV2 to TRBJ2-1, with TRBD1 identical over 7 bases. This CDR3 reads CASNRGPHTFF. The CDR3, as DNA: TGTGCCAGCAACAGGGGCCCGCATACGTTCTTC.